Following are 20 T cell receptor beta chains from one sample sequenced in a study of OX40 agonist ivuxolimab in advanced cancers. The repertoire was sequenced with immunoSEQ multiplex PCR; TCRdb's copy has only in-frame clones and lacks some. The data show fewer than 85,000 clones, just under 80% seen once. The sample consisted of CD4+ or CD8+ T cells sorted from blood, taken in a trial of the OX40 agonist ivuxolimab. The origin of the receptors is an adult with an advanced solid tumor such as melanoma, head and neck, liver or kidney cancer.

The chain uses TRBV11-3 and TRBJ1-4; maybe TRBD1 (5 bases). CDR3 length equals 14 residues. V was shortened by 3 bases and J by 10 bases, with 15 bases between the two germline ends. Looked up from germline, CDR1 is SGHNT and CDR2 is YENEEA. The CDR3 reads CASSFGGLVRKLFF. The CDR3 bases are TGTGCCAGCAGCTTCGGGGGACTAGTGCGAAAACTGTTTTTT.

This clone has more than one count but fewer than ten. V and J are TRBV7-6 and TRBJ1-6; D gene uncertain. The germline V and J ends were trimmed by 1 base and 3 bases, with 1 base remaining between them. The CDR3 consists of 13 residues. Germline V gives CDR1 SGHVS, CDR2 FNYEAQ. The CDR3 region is CASSLDYNSPLHF. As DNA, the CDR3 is TGTGCCAGCAGCTTAGACTATAATTCACCCCTCCACTTT.

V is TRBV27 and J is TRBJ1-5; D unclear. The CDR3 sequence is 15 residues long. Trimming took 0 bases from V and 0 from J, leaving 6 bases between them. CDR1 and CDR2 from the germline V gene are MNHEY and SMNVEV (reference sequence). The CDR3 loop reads CASSLSYNSNQPQHF. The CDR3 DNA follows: TGTGCCAGCAGTTTATCGTACAATAGCAATCAGCCCCAGCATTTT.

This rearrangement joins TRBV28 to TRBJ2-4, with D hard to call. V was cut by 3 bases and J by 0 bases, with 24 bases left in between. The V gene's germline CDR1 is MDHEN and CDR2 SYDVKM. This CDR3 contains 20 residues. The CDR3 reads CASSFQSGTDRIRAKNIQYF. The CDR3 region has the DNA TGTGCCAGCAGTTTCCAGTCAGGAACGGATAGGATCCGAGCCAAAAACATTCAGTACTTC.

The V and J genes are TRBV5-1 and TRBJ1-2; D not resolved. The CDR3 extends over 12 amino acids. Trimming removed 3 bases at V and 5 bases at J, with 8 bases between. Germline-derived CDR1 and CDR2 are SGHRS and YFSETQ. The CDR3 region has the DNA TGCGCCAGCAGCTCCGGTTTATATGGCTACACCTTC. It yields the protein CASSSGLYGYTF.

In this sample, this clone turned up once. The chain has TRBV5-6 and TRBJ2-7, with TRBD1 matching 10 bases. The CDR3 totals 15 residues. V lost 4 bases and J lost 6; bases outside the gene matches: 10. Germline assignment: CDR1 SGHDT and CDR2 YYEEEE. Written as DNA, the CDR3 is TGTGCCAGCAGCCTCAGGGTATGGACAGGGGGCGAGCAGTACTTC. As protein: CASSLRVWTGGEQYF.

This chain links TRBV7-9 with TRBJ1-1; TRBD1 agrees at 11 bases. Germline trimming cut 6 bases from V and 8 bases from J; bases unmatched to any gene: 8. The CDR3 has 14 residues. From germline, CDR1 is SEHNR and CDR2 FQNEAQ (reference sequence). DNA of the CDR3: TGTGCCAGCAGACCCGGACAGGGGGCGGGGGAAGCTTTCTTT. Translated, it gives CASRPGQGAGEAFF.

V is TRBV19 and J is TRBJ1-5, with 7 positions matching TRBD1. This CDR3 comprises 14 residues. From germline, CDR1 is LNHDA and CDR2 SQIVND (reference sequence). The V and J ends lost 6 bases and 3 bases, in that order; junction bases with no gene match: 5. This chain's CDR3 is CASRTQGDNQPQHF. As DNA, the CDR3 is TGTGCCAGTAGAACTCAGGGGGACAATCAGCCCCAGCATTTT.

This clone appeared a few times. The CDR3 DNA reads TGTGCCAGCAGCTTGACAGCAAGTGGCTACACCTTC. This translates into CASSLTASGYTF. The chain carries TRBV5-4 and TRBJ1-2; no clear D. V lost 1 base and J 7 bases, leaving 8 bases between the germline ends. The CDR3 contains 12 residues. CDR1 and CDR2 from the germline V gene are SGHNT and YYREEE (reference sequence).

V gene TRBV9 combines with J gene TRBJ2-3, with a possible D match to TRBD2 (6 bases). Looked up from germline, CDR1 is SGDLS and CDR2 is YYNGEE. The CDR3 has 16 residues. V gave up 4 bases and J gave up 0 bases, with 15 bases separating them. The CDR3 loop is CASSHFSGTSTDTQYF. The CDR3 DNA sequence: TGTGCCAGCAGCCATTTTAGCGGTACCAGCACAGATACGCAGTATTTT.

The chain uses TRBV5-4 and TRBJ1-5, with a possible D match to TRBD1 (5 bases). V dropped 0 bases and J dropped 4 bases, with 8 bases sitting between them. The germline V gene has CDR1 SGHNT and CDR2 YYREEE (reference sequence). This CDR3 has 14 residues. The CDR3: CASSLGGGNQPQHF. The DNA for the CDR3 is TGTGCCAGCAGCTTGGGGGGGGGTAATCAGCCCCAGCATTTT. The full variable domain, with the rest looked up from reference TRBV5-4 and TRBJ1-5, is ETGVTQSPTHLIKTRGQQVTLRCSSQSGHNTVSWYQQALGQGPQFIFQYYREEENGRGNFPPRFSGLQFPNYSSELNVNALELDDSALYLCASSLGGGNQPQHFGDGTRLSIL.

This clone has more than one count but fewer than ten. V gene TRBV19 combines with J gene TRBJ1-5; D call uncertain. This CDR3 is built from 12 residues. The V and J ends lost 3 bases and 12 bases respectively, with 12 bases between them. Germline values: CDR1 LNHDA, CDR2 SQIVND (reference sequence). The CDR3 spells CASSIYDGHQHF. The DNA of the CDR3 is TGTGCCAGTAGTATCTACGACGGTCACCAGCATTTT.

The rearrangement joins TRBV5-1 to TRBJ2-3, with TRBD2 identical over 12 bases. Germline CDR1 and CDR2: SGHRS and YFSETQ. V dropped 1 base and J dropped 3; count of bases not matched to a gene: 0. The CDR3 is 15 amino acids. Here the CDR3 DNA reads TGCGCCAGCAGCTTGACTAGCGGGGGGACAGATACGCAGTATTTT. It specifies CASSLTSGGTDTQYF.

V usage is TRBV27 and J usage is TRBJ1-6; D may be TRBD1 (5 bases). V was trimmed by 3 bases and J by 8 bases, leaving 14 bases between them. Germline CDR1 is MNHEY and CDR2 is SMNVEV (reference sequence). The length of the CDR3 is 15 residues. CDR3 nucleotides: TGTGCCAGCAGTTTGATCAGGCAAGGGGATTCACCCCTCCACTTT. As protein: CASSLIRQGDSPLHF.

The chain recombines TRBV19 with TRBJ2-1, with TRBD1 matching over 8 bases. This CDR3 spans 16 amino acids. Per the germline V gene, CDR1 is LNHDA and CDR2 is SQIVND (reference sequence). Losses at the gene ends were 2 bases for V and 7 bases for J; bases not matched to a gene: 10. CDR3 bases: TGTGCCAGTAGTATATCTTGGCAGGGGGCGCGAAATGAGCAGTTCTTC. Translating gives CASSISWQGARNEQFF.

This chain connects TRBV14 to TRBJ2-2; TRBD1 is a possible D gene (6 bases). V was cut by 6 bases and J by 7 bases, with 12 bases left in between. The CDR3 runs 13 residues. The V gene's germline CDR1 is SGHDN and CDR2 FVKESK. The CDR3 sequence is CASSLQGYGELFF. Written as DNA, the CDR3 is TGTGCCAGCAGTCTTCAGGGGTACGGGGAGCTGTTTTTT. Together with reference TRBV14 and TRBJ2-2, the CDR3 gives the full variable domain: EAGVTQFPSHSVIEKGQTVTLRCDPISGHDNLYWYRRVMGKEIKFLLHFVKESKQDESGMPNNRFLAERTGGTYSTLKVQPAELEDSGVYFCASSLQGYGELFFGEGSRLTVL.

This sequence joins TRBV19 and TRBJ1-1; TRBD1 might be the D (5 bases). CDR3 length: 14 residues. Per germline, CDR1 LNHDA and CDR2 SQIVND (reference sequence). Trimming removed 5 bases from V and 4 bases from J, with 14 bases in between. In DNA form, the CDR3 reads TGTGCCAGTAGTCTAAAGGGTAGGGGCACTGAAGCTTTCTTT. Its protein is CASSLKGRGTEAFF.

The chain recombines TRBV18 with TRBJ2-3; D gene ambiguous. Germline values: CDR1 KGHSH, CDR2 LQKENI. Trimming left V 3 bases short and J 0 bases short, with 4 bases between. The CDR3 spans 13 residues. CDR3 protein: CASSPPSTDTQYF. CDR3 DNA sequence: TGTGCCAGCTCACCGCCTAGCACAGATACGCAGTATTTT.

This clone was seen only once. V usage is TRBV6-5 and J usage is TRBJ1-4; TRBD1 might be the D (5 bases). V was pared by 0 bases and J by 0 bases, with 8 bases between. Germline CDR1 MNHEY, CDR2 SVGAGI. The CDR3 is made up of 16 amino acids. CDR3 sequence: CASSYSGRATNEKLFF. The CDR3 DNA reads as TGTGCCAGCAGTTACTCGGGCAGGGCAACTAATGAAAAACTGTTTTTT.

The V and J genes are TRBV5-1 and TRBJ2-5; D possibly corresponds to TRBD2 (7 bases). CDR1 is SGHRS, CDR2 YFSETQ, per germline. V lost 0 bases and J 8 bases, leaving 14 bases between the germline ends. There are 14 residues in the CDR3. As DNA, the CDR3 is TGCGCCAGCAGCTTGGGGACGGGGGGCGATACCCAGTACTTC. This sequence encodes CASSLGTGGDTQYF.